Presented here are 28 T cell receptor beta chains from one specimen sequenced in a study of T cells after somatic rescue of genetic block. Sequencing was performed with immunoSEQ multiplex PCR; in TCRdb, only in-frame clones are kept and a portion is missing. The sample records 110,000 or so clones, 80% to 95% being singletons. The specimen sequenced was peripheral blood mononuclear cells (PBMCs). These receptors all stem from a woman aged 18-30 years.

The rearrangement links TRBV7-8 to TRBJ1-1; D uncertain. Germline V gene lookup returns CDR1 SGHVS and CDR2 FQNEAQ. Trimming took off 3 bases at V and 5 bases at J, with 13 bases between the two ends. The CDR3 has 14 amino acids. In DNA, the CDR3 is TGTGCCAGCAGCTTCGCACTCATGTGGACTGAAGCTTTCTTT. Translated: CASSFALMWTEAFF. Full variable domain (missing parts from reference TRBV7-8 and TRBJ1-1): GAGVSQSPRYKVAKRGQDVALRCDPISGHVSLFWYQQALGQGPEFLTYFQNEAQLDKSGLPSDRFFAERPEGSVSTLKIQRTQQEDSAVYLCASSFALMWTEAFFGQGTRLTVV.

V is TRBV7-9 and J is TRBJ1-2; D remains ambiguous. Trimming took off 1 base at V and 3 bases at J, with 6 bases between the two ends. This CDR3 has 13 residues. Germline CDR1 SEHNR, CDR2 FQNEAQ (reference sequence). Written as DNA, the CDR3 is TGTGCCAGCAGCTTAGAGGCGGACTATGGCTACACCTTC. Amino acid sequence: CASSLEADYGYTF.

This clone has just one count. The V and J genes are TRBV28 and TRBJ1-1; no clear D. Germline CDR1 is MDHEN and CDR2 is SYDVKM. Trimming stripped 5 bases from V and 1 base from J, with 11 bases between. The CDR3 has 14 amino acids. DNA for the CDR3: TGTGCCAGCAGTCCGTCTTTGGGGAACACTGAAGCTTTCTTT. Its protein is CASSPSLGNTEAFF.

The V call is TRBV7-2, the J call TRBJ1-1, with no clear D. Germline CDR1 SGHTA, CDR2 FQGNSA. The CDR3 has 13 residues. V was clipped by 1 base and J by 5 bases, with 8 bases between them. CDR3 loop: CASSLVRVTEAFF. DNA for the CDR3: TGTGCCAGCAGCTTAGTTCGGGTGACTGAAGCTTTCTTT.

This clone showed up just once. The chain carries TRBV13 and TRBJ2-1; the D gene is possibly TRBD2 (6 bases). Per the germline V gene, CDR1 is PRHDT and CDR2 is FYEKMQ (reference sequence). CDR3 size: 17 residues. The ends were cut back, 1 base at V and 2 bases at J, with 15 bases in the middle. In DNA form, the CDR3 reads TGTGCCAGCAGCTTAGAAAATTGGGACTCAACCTACAATGAGCAGTTCTTC. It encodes CASSLENWDSTYNEQFF.

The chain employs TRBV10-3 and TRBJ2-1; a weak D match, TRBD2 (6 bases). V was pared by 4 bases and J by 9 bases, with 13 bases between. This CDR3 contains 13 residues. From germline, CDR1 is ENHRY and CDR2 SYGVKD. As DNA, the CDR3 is TGTGCCATCAGTGGAGGAGGGAGTAGTGAGCAGTTCTTC. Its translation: CAISGGGSSEQFF.

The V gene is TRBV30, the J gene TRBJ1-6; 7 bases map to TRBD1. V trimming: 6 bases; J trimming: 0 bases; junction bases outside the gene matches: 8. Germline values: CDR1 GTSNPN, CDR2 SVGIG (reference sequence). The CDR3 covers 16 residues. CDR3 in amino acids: CACSRQGSSYNSPLHF. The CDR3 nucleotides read TGTGCCTGCTCAAGACAGGGCAGCTCCTATAATTCACCCCTCCACTTT.

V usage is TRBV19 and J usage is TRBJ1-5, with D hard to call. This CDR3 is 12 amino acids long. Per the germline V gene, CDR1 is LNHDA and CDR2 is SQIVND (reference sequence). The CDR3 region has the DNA TGTGCGAGCGGGTCCGGATTGCAGCCCCAGCATTTT. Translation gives CASGSGLQPQHF.

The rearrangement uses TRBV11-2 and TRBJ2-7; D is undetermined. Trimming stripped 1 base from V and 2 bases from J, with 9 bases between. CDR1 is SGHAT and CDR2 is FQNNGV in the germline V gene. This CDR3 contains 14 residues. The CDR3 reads CASSLVAGPYEQYF. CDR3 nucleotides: TGTGCCAGCAGCTTAGTGGCAGGCCCCTACGAGCAGTACTTC. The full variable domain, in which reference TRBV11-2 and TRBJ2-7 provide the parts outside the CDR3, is EAGVAQSPRYKIIEKRQSVAFWCNPISGHATLYWYQQILGQGPKLLIQFQNNGVVDDSQLPKDRFSAERLKGVDSTLKIQPAKLEDSAVYLCASSLVAGPYEQYFGPGTRLTVT.

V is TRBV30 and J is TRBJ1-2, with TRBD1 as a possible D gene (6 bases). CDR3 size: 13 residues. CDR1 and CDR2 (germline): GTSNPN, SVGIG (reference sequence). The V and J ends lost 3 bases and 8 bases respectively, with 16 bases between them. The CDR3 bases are TGTGCCTGGAGACCCCAAGGGGGTTACGGCTACACCTTC. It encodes CAWRPQGGYGYTF.

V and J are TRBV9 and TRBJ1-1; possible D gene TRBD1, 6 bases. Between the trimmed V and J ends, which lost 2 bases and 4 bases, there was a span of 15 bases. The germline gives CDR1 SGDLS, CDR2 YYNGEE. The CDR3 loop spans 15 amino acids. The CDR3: CASSVHQGYGTEAFF. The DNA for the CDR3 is TGTGCCAGCAGCGTTCATCAGGGGTACGGCACTGAAGCTTTCTTT.

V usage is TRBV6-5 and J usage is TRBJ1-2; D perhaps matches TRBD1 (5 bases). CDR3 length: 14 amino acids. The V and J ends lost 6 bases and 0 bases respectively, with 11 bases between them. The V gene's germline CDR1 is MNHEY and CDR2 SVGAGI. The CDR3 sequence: CASRKTGTNYGYTF. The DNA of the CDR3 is TGTGCCAGCAGAAAAACAGGAACTAACTATGGCTACACCTTC.

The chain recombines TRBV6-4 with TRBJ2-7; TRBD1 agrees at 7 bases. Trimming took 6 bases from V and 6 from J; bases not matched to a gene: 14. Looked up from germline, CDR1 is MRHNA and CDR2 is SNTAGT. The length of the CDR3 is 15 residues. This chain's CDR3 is CASRSTDRPRGEQYF. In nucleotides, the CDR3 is TGTGCCAGCAGGTCAACGGACAGGCCCAGGGGCGAGCAGTACTTC.

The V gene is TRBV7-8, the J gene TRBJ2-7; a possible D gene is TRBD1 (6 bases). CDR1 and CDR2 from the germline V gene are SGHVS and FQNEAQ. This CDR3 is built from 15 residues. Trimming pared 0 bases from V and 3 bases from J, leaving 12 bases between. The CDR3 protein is CASSLAGAGLYEQYF. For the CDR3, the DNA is TGTGCCAGCAGCTTAGCGGGGGCGGGCCTCTACGAGCAGTACTTC.

CDR3 loop: CASSQNSGQGNTEAFF. The DNA for the CDR3 is TGCGCCAGCAGCCAGAACTCGGGACAGGGGAACACTGAAGCTTTCTTT. This sequence joins TRBV4-1 and TRBJ1-1; 9 bases align to TRBD1. The length of the CDR3 is 16 residues. V lost 3 bases and J lost 1; bases outside the gene matches: 6. CDR1 and CDR2 from the germline V gene are MGHRA and YSYEKL.

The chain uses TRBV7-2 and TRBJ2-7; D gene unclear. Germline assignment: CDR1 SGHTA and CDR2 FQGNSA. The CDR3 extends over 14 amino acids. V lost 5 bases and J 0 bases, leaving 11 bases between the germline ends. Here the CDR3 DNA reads TGTGCCAGCAGCGCGACCTGGGGCTCCTACGAGCAGTACTTC. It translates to CASSATWGSYEQYF.

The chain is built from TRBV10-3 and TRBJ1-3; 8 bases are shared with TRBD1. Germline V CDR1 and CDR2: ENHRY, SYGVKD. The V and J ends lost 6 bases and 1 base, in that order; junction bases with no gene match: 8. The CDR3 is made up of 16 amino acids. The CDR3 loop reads CAISHRGLSSGNTIYF. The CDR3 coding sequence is TGTGCCATCAGCCACAGGGGGTTGTCTTCTGGAAACACCATATATTTT.

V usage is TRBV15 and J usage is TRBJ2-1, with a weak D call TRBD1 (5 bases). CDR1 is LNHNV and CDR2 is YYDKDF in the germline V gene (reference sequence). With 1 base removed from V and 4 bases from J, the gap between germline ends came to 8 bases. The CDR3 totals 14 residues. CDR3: CATSRGGIYNEQFF. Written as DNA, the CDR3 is TGTGCCACCAGCAGAGGGGGCATATACAATGAGCAGTTCTTC.

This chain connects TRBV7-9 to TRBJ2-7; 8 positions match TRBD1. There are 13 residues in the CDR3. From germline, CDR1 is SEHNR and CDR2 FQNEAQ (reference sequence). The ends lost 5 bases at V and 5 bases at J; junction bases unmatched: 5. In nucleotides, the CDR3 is TGTGCCAGCAGCCCCGACAGGGGCCACGAGCAGTACTTC. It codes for CASSPDRGHEQYF.

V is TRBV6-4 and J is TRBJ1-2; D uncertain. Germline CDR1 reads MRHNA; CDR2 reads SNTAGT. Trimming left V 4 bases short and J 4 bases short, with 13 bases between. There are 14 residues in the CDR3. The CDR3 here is CASSADVLSYGYTF. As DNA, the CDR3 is TGTGCCAGCAGTGCAGACGTCCTGTCCTATGGCTACACCTTC.

The CDR3 coding sequence is TGTGCCAGTAGTCCCCGGACAGGGCCCTCCTACGAGCAGTACTTC. Encoded protein: CASSPRTGPSYEQYF. J is TRBJ2-7 and V is TRBV19, with 8 bases lining up with TRBD1. Germline V gives CDR1 LNHDA, CDR2 SQIVND (reference sequence). The CDR3 length is 15 residues. J gave up 0 bases and V 5 bases, and 6 bases lay outside the gene matches.

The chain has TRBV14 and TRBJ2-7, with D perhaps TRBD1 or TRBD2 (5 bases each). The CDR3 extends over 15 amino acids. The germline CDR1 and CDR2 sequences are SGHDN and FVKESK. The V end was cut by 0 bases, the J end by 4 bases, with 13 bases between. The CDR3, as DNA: TGTGCCAGCAGCCAAGATCTGGCAGGGAGTTACGAGCAGTACTTC. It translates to CASSQDLAGSYEQYF.

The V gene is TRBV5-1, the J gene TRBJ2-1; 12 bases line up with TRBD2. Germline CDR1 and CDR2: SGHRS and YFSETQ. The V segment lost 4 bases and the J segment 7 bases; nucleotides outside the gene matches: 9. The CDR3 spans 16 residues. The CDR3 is CASSGKTSGGLNEQFF. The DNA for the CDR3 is TGCGCCAGCAGCGGTAAGACTAGCGGGGGCCTTAATGAGCAGTTCTTC.

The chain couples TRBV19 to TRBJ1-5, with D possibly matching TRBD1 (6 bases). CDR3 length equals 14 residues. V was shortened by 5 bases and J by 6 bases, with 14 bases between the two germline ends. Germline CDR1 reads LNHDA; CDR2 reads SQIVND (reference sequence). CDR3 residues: CASSGGGAGQPQHF. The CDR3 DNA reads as TGTGCCAGTAGTGGTGGGGGGGCCGGTCAGCCCCAGCATTTT.

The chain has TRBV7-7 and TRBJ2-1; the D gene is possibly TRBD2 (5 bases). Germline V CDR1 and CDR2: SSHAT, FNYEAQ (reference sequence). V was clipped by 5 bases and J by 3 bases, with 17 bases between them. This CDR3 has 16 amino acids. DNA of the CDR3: TGTGCCAGCAGCCCCTGTGATGAGAGGGTCTACAATGAGCAGTTCTTC. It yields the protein CASSPCDERVYNEQFF.

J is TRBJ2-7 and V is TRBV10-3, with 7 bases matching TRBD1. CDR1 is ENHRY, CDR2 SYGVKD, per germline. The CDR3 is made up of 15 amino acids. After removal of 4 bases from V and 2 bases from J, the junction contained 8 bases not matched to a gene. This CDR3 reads CAISGGQKNAYEQYF. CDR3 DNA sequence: TGTGCCATCAGTGGGGGACAGAAAAACGCCTACGAGCAGTACTTC.

CDR3 coding DNA: TGTGCCAGCAGCTCCCTGACAGGGCCCTATAAAAACATTCAGTACTTC. This encodes CASSSLTGPYKNIQYF. The chain recombines TRBV7-3 with TRBJ2-4; TRBD1 matches at 7 bases. From germline, CDR1 is SGHTA and CDR2 FQGTGA. There are 16 residues in the CDR3. With 4 bases clipped from V and 4 bases from J, the junction kept 10 bases outside the gene matches.

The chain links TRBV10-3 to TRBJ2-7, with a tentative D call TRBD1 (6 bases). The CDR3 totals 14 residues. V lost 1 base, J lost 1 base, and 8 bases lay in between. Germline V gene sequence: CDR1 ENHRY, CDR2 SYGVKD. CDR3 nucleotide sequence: TGTGCCATCAGTGAGTTTGGACAGTCCTACGAGCAGTACTTC. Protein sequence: CAISEFGQSYEQYF.